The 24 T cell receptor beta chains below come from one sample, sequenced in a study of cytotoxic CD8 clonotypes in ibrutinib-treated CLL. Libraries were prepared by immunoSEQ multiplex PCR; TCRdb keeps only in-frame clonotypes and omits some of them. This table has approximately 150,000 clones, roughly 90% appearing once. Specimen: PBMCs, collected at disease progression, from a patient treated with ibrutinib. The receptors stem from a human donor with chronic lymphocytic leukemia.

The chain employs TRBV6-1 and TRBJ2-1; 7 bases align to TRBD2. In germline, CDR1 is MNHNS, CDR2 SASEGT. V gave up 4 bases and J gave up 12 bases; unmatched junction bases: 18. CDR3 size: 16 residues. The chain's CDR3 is CASSVGWTRSTLGQFF. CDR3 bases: TGTGCCAGCAGTGTGGGCTGGACTAGAAGTACCTTGGGGCAGTTCTTC.

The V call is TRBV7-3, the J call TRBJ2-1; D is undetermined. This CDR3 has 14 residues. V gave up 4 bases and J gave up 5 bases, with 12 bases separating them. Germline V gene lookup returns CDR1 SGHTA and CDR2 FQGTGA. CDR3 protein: CASSSGMQHNEQFF. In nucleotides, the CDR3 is TGTGCCAGCAGCTCGGGCATGCAGCACAATGAGCAGTTCTTC.

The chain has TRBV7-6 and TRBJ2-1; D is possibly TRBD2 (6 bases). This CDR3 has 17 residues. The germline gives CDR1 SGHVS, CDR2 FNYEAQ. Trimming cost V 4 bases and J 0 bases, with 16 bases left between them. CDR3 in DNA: TGTGCCAGCAGCTCCCGTGCCACTAGCCACTCCTACAATGAGCAGTTCTTC. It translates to CASSSRATSHSYNEQFF. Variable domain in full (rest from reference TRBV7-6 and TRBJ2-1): GAGVSQSPRYKVTKRGQDVALRCDPISGHVSLYWYRQALGQGPEFLTYFNYEAQQDKSGLPNDRFSAERPEGSISTLTIQRTEQRDSAMYRCASSSRATSHSYNEQFFGPGTRLTVL.

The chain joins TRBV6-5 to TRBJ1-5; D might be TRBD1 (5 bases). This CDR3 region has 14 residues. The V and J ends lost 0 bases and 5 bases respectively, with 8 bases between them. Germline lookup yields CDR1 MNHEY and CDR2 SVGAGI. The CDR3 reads CASSYSGEDQPQHF. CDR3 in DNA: TGTGCCAGCAGTTACTCAGGGGAAGATCAGCCCCAGCATTTT.

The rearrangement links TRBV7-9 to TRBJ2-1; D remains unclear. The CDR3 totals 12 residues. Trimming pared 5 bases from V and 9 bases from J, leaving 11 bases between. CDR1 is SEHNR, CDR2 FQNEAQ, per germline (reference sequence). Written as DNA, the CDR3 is TGTGCCAGCAGCGGTAGAACGGTTGAGCAGTTCTTC. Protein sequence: CASSGRTVEQFF. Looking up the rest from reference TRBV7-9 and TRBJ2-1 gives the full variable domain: DTGVSQNPRHKITKRGQNVTFRCDPISEHNRLYWYRQTLGQGPEFLTYFQNEAQLEKSRLLSDRFSAERPKGSFSTLEIQRTEQGDSAMYLCASSGRTVEQFFGPGTRLTVL.

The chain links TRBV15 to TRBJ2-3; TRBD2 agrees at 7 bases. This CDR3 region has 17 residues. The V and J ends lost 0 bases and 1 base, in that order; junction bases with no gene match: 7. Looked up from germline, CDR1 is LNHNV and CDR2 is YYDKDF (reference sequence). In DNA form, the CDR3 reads TGTGCCACCAGCAGAGATCTAACGGGAGGAGGCACAGATACGCAGTATTTT. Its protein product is CATSRDLTGGGTDTQYF.

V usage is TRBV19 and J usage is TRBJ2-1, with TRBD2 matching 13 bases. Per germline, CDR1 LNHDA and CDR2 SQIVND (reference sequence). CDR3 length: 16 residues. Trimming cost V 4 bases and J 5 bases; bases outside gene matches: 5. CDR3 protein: CASSTGTSGTHNEQFF. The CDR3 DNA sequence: TGTGCCAGTAGTACCGGGACTAGCGGGACCCACAATGAGCAGTTCTTC.

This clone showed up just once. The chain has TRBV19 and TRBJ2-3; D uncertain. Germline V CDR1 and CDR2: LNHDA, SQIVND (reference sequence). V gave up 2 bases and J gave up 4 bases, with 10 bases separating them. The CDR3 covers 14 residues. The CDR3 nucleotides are TGTGCCAGTAGTATAACCCGGATTGCAGATACGCAGTATTTT. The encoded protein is CASSITRIADTQYF.

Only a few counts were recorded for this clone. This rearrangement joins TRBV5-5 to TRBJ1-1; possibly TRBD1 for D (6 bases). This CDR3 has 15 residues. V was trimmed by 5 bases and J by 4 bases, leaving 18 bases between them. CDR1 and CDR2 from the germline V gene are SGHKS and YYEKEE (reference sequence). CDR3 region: CASSFYTGSSTEAFF. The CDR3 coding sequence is TGTGCCAGCAGTTTCTATACAGGGTCGAGCACTGAAGCTTTCTTT.

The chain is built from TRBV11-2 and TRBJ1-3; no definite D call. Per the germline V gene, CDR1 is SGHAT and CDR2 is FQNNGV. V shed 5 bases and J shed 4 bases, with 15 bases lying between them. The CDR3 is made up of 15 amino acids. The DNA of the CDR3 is TGTGCCAGCAGCCCCCGTGGAGGGCTCGGAAACACCATATATTTT. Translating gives CASSPRGGLGNTIYF. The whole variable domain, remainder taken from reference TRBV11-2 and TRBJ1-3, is EAGVAQSPRYKIIEKRQSVAFWCNPISGHATLYWYQQILGQGPKLLIQFQNNGVVDDSQLPKDRFSAERLKGVDSTLKIQPAKLEDSAVYLCASSPRGGLGNTIYFGEGSWLTVV.

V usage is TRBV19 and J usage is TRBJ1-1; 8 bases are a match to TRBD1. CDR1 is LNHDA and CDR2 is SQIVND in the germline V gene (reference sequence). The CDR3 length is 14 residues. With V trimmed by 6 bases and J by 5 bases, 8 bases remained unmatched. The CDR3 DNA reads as TGTGCCAGTAGCACGGACAGGGTCCATACTGAAGCTTTCTTT. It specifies CASSTDRVHTEAFF.

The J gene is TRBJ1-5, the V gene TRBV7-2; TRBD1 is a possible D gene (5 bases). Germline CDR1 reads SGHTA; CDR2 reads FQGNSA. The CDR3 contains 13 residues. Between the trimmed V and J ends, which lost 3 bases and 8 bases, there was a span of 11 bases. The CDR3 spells CASSFGTIKPQHF. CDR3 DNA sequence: TGTGCCAGCAGCTTCGGGACCATAAAGCCCCAGCATTTT.

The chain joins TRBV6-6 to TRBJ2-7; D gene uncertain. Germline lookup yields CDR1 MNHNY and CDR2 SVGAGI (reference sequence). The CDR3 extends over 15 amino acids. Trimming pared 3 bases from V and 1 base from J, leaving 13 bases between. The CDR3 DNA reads TGTGCCAGCAGTTATGGGAAGATTCAATCCTACGAGCAGTACTTC. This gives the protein CASSYGKIQSYEQYF.

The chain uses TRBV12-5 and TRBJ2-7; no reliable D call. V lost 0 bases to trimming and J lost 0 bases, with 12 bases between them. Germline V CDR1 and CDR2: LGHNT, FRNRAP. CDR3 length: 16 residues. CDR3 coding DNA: TGTGCTAGTGGTTTGGTGGGGATCATAACCTCCTACGAGCAGTACTTC. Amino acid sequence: CASGLVGIITSYEQYF.

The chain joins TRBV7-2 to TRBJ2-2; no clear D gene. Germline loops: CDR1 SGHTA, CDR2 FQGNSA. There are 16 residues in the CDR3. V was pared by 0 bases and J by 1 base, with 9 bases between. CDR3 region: CASSLAGGWNTGELFF. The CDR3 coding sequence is TGTGCCAGCAGCTTAGCTGGTGGCTGGAACACCGGGGAGCTGTTTTTT. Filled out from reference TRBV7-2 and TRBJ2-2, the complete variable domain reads GAGVSQSPSNKVTEKGKDVELRCDPISGHTALYWYRQSLGQGLEFLIYFQGNSAPDKSGLPSDRFSAERTGGSVSTLTIQRTQQEDSAVYLCASSLAGGWNTGELFFGEGSRLTVL.

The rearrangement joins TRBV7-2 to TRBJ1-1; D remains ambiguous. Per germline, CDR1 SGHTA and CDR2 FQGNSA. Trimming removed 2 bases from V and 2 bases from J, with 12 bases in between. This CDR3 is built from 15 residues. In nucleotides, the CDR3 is TGTGCCAGCAGCTTATATTCGCTACCCAACACTGAAGCTTTCTTT. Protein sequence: CASSLYSLPNTEAFF.

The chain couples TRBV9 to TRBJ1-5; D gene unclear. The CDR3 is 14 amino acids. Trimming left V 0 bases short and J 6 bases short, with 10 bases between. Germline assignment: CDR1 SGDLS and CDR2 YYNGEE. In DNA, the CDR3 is TGTGCCAGCAGCGTAGGGGGAAATTCTCAGCCCCAGCATTTT. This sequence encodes CASSVGGNSQPQHF. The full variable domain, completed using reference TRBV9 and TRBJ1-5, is DSGVTQTPKHLITATGQRVTLRCSPRSGDLSVYWYQQSLDQGLQFLIQYYNGEERAKGNILERFSAQQFPDLHSELNLSSLELGDSALYFCASSVGGNSQPQHFGDGTRLSIL.

In DNA, the CDR3 is TGTGCCAGCAGTTACTCGGACGGGAGAACTAACTATGGCTACACCTTC. Protein: CASSYSDGRTNYGYTF. V gene TRBV6-5 combines with J gene TRBJ1-2; no reliable D call. V shed 0 bases and J shed 0 bases, with 11 bases lying between them. The CDR3 has 16 residues. Germline CDR1 is MNHEY and CDR2 is SVGAGI.

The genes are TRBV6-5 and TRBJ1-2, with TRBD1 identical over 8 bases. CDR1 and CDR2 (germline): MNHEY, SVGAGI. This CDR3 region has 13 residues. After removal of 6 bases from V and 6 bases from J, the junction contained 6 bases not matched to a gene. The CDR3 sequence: CASSSGQGHGYTF. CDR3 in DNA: TGTGCCAGCAGCAGTGGACAGGGCCATGGCTACACCTTC.

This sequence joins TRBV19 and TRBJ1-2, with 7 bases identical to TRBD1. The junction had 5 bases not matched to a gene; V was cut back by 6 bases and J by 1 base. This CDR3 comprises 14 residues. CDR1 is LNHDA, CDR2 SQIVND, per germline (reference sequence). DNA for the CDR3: TGTGCCAGTAGATCCAGGGGGGTTAACTATGGCTACACCTTC. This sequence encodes CASRSRGVNYGYTF.

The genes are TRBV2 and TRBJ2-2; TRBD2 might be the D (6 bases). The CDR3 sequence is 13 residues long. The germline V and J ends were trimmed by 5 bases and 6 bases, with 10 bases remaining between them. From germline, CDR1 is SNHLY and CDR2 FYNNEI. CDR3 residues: CASSRLVAGELFF. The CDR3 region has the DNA TGTGCCAGCAGTAGACTAGTGGCCGGGGAGCTGTTTTTT.

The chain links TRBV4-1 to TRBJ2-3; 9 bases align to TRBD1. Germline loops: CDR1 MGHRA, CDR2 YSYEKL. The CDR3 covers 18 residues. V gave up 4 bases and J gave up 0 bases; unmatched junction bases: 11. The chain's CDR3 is CASSPRRSGQGSTDTQYF. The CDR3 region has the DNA TGCGCCAGCAGCCCCCGCCGATCCGGACAGGGGAGCACAGATACGCAGTATTTT.

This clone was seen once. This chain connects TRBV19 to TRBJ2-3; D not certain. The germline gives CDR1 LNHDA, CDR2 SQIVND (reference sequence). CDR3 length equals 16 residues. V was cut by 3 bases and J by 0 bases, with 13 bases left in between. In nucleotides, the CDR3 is TGTGCCAGTAGTATTCGGGCACCCTCTAGCACAGATACGCAGTATTTT. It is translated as CASSIRAPSSTDTQYF. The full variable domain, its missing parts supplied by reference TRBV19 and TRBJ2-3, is DGGITQSPKYLFRKEGQNVTLSCEQNLNHDAMYWYRQDPGQGLRLIYYSQIVNDFQKGDIAEGYSVSREKKESFPLTVTSAQKNPTAFYLCASSIRAPSSTDTQYFGPGTRLTVL.

CDR3 sequence reads: CAWSGQDDEKLFF. The DNA for the CDR3 is TGTGCCTGGAGTGGACAGGACGACGAAAAACTGTTTTTT. V gene TRBV30 combines with J gene TRBJ1-4; TRBD1 is a possible D gene (6 bases). Germline-derived CDR1 and CDR2 are GTSNPN and SVGIG (reference sequence). With 1 base removed from V and 8 bases from J, the gap between germline ends came to 11 bases. The CDR3 has 13 residues.